This entry lists 17 T cell receptor beta chains sequenced from one sample in a study of blood T cell repertoires in COVID-19. Only in-frame clones appear in the TCRdb table, and some are missing; sequencing was by immunoSEQ multiplex PCR. The repertoire holds around 83,000 clones, with more than 75% as singletons. The sequenced material came from peripheral blood. These receptors came from an elderly man with active or convalescent COVID-19.

J is TRBJ1-1 and V is TRBV3-1 (or the pseudogene TRBV3-2); D is uncertain. The germline V and J ends were trimmed by 2 bases and 0 bases, with 10 bases remaining between them. The CDR3 has 15 residues. CDR1 and CDR2 from the germline V gene are LGHDT and YNNKEL (reference sequence). The CDR3 spells CASSQYEDMNTEAFF. The CDR3 bases are TGTGCCAGCAGCCAATACGAAGACATGAACACTGAAGCTTTCTTT.

This sequence joins TRBV25-1 and TRBJ2-1; 8 bases fit TRBD2. The CDR3 runs 17 residues. V was clipped by 4 bases and J by 3 bases; unmatched bases: 11. Germline lookup yields CDR1 MGHDK and CDR2 SYGVNS. The CDR3 coding sequence is TGTGCCAGCAGTGGCGTTGGGACGGGGGGGCTCTACAATGAGCAGTTCTTC. Protein: CASSGVGTGGLYNEQFF.

The chain couples TRBV5-1 to TRBJ2-7, with TRBD1 matching over 11 bases. The CDR3 contains 18 residues. V lost 0 bases and J lost 1; bases outside the gene matches: 9. Germline V lookup: CDR1 SGHRS, CDR2 YFSETQ. Here the CDR3 reads CASSLGTGGRRESYEQYV. CDR3 nucleotide sequence: TGCGCCAGCAGCTTGGGGACAGGGGGCCGCAGAGAGTCCTACGAGCAGTACGTC.

This sequence joins TRBV24-1 and TRBJ2-1, with D possibly TRBD1 on 6 matching bases. Germline lookup yields CDR1 KGHDR and CDR2 SFDVKD. Between the trimmed V and J ends, which lost 7 bases and 0 bases, there was a span of 9 bases. The CDR3 contains 14 residues. CDR3 nucleotide sequence: TGTGCCACCAGCACAGGGAGCTCCTACAATGAGCAGTTCTTC. It yields the protein CATSTGSSYNEQFF.

The chain carries TRBV11-3 and TRBJ2-1; D gene ambiguous. The CDR3 runs to 15 residues. Trimming removed 0 bases from V and 2 bases from J, with 8 bases in between. Germline-derived CDR1 and CDR2 are SGHNT and YENEEA. The CDR3 region has the DNA TGTGCCAGCAGCTTAGACACCCTACCCTACAATGAGCAGTTCTTC. Its translation: CASSLDTLPYNEQFF. Full variable domain (missing parts from reference TRBV11-3 and TRBJ2-1): EAGVVQSPRYKIIEKKQPVAFWCNPISGHNTLYWYLQNLGQGPELLIRYENEEAVDDSQLPKDRFSAERLKGVDSTLKIQPAELGDSAVYLCASSLDTLPYNEQFFGPGTRLTVL.

In its sample, this clone was seen a few times. This chain joins TRBV6-6 and TRBJ1-5, with TRBD1 as a possible D gene (5 bases). V lost 4 bases, J lost 5 bases, and 12 bases lay in between. CDR3 length: 14 residues. The germline CDR1 and CDR2 sequences are MNHNY and SVGAGI (reference sequence). CDR3 bases: TGTGCCAGCAGTTCCTCGGGGGGGGATCAGCCCCAGCATTTT. It is translated as CASSSSGGDQPQHF.

The chain recombines TRBV12-3 or TRBV12-4 with TRBJ2-3; no definite D call. V was shortened by 3 bases and J by 4 bases, with 8 bases between the two germline ends. CDR3 length: 13 amino acids. This CDR3 reads CASSFEAADTQYF. The CDR3 nucleotides are TGTGCCAGCAGTTTTGAGGCTGCAGATACGCAGTATTTT.

This sequence joins TRBV5-1 and TRBJ1-4; D remains ambiguous. Between the trimmed V and J ends, which lost 0 bases and 3 bases, there was a span of 6 bases. The CDR3 has 14 amino acids. In germline, CDR1 is SGHRS, CDR2 YFSETQ. CDR3 protein: CASSLGASNEKLFF. The CDR3 DNA follows: TGCGCCAGCAGCTTGGGAGCTTCTAATGAAAAACTGTTTTTT.

The chain links TRBV5-1 to TRBJ1-3; 7 bases line up with TRBD1. The CDR3 consists of 16 residues. Germline V gene data show CDR1 as SGHRS and CDR2 as YFSETQ. The V gene end was trimmed by 0 bases and the J gene end by 0 bases; junction bases not matched to a gene: 3. The CDR3: CASSLGGQHSGNTIYF. DNA for the CDR3: TGCGCCAGCAGCTTGGGGGGACAGCACTCTGGAAACACCATATATTTT.

V gene TRBV4-1 combines with J gene TRBJ1-1; TRBD1 aligns across 8 bases. Per germline, CDR1 MGHRA and CDR2 YSYEKL. The CDR3 runs 15 residues. V lost 4 bases to trimming and J lost 6 bases; unmatched junction nucleotides: 10. CDR3 DNA: TGCGCCAGCAGCCCCGGACAGGGAAGGGTAGCTGAAGCTTTCTTT. It specifies CASSPGQGRVAEAFF.

V and J are TRBV6-2 or TRBV6-3 and TRBJ2-3; D perhaps matches TRBD1 (6 bases). CDR1 and CDR2 (germline): MNHEY, SVGEGT. The CDR3 has 16 residues. The V gene lost 5 bases and the J gene lost 0 bases, with 15 bases spanning the gap. The CDR3 nucleotides are TGTGCCAGCAGTGGACAGCAATTACCCAGCACAGATACGCAGTATTTT. Protein sequence: CASSGQQLPSTDTQYF.

Details on this clone: This specimen includes other DNA sequences encoding the same CDR3. This chain connects TRBV5-1 to TRBJ1-1; the match to TRBD1 covers 7 bases. CDR3 length equals 14 residues. The V segment lost 0 bases and the J segment 1 base; nucleotides outside the gene matches: 0. Per the germline V gene, CDR1 is SGHRS and CDR2 is YFSETQ. CDR3 sequence: CASSLDRGNTEAFF. In DNA form, the CDR3 reads TGCGCCAGCAGCTTGGACAGGGGGAACACTGAAGCTTTCTTT.

This chain connects TRBV6-4 to TRBJ1-4; no clear D gene. V lost 5 bases and J lost 3, with 7 bases in between. This CDR3 is built from 13 residues. Germline loops: CDR1 MRHNA, CDR2 SNTAGT. Here the CDR3 DNA reads TGTGCCAGCAGTCGTGAGGCTAATGAAAAACTGTTTTTT. Translation: CASSREANEKLFF.

The chain combines TRBV10-2 with TRBJ2-1; 13 bases match TRBD2. Per the germline V gene, CDR1 is WSHSY and CDR2 is SAAADI. CDR3 length: 15 residues. J lost 7 bases, V lost 6 bases, and 6 bases had no gene match. CDR3 in amino acids: CASRLAGGPVNEQFF. CDR3 sequence (DNA): TGCGCCAGCAGACTAGCGGGGGGGCCGGTAAATGAGCAGTTCTTC.

This clone has a single count. V and J are TRBV10-3 and TRBJ2-2; D is perhaps TRBD1 (6 bases). The length of the CDR3 is 14 residues. V lost 5 bases, J lost 1 base, and 8 bases lay in between. Germline V gene sequence: CDR1 ENHRY, CDR2 SYGVKD. The DNA for the CDR3 is TGTGCCATCAGTCGGACAGAGAACACCGGGGAGCTGTTTTTT. Translation gives CAISRTENTGELFF.

V is TRBV19 and J is TRBJ2-3, with 11 bases identical to TRBD2. Germline lookup yields CDR1 LNHDA and CDR2 SQIVND (reference sequence). The CDR3 is 15 amino acids. Trimming cost V 3 bases and J 3 bases; bases outside gene matches: 2. This CDR3 reads CASSISSGGTDTQYF. CDR3 sequence (DNA): TGTGCCAGTAGTATCTCTAGCGGGGGGACAGATACGCAGTATTTT.

Only a few counts were recorded for this clone. The chain links TRBV5-1 to TRBJ2-1, with a tentative D call TRBD1 (6 bases). Trimming pared 0 bases from V and 6 bases from J, leaving 13 bases between. CDR3 length equals 15 residues. Germline loops: CDR1 SGHRS, CDR2 YFSETQ. CDR3 sequence reads: CASSLVVTGLNEQFF. CDR3 in DNA: TGCGCCAGCAGCTTGGTGGTGACAGGTCTCAATGAGCAGTTCTTC. The entire variable domain, with the rest obtained from reference TRBV5-1 and TRBJ2-1, is as follows: KAGVTQTPRYLIKTRGQQVTLSCSPISGHRSVSWYQQTPGQGLQFLFEYFSETQRNKGNFPGRFSGRQFSNSRSEMNVSTLELGDSALYLCASSLVVTGLNEQFFGPGTRLTVL.